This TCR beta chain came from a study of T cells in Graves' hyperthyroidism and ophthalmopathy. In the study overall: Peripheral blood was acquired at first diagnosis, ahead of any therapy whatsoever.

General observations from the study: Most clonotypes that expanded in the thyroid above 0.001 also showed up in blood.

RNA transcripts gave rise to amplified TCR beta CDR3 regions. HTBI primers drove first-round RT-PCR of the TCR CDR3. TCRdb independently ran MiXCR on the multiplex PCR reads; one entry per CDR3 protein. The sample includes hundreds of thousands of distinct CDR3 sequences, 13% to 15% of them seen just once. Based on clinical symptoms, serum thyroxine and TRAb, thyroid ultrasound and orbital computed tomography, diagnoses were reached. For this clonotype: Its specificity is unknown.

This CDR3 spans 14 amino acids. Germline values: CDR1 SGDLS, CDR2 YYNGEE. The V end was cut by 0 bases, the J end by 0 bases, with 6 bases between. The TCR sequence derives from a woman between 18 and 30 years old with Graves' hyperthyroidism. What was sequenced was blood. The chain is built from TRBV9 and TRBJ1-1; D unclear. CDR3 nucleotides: TGTGCCAGCAGCGTAGGAGAGTTGAACACTGAAGCTTTCTTT. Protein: CASSVGELNTEAFF.